The text below deals with one T cell receptor beta chain. CDR1 MNHEY and CDR2 SVGAGI come from the germline V gene. This CDR3 spans 15 amino acids. Trimming stripped 5 bases from V and 2 bases from J, with 12 bases between. This record comes from a study of blood T cells in healthy people across ages. Overall study context: The capture of about one barcoded beta molecule per two T cells was achieved by template switching.

A second PCR of roughly 7 to 11 cycles used a sample-barcoded 5' primer and a J-beta primer mix. TCRdb reanalysed the 5' RACE reads using MiXCR and keeps one entry per CDR3 protein. This table holds approximately 880,000 distinct CDR3 sequences, roughly 52% found once. The chain employs TRBV6-5 and TRBJ2-2, with D possibly matching TRBD1 (5 bases). The clonotype comes from a man between 25 and 39 years old in good health. Sequencing was done on a sample of blood. The CDR3 loop reads CASSAGFSNTGELFF. The DNA for the CDR3 is TGTGCCAGCAGTGCAGGGTTCTCAAACACCGGGGAGCTGTTTTTT.